The TCR beta chain described here comes from a study of blood T cells in healthy people across ages. This clonotype was seen a single time. CDR1 is GTSNPN and CDR2 is SVGIG in the germline V gene (reference sequence). The CDR3 is 12 amino acids. The V end was cut by 3 bases, the J end by 11 bases, with 16 bases between. Primers used in a second PCR of about 6 to 11 cycles were a sample-barcoded 5' primer and a J-beta primer mix. TCRdb processed the 5' RACE reads anew with MiXCR; each CDR3 protein has one entry. Of hundreds of thousands of distinct CDR3 sequences in the sample, around 45% were seen once.

The sample consisted of blood. The clonotype originates from an older woman in good health. This sequence joins TRBV30 and TRBJ2-5; D not resolved. CDR3 DNA: TGTGCCTGGAGCTTGGCGGAGAATGAGCAGTACTTC. Its protein is CAWSLAENEQYF.